This is a list of T cell receptor beta chains from one sample in a study of blood T cell repertoires in COVID-19. TCRdb's table, derived via immunoSEQ multiplex PCR, lists solely in-frame clones and lacks some. The sample lists some 130,000 clones, about 89% seen once, with about 10% in the top ten. The material sequenced was peripheral blood. The origin of the receptors is a woman in her 70s with COVID-19, enrolled during active disease. Both conserved end residues are part of each CDR3. A D gene is named only where the DNA matches it firmly. Only some rows state a clone size, as once, few, many or a class for expanded clones.

v_call	j_call	d_call	clone_size	cdr3_nt	cdr3_aa
TRBV6-1	TRBJ2-5	-	few	TGTGCCAGCAGTGAACACATTCAAGAGACCCAGTACTTC	CASSEHIQETQYF
TRBV5-6	TRBJ2-3	-	-	TGTGCCAGCAGCTTACTCGGGGGTCACACAGATACGCAGTATTTT	CASSLLGGHTDTQYF
TRBV19	TRBJ1-3	TRBD1	-	TGTGCCAGTACCCCTCGGACAGGGGATTCGTCTGGAAACACCATATATTTT	CASTPRTGDSSGNTIYF
TRBV5-1	TRBJ2-5	TRBD2	-	TGCGCCAGCAGCTCCACTAGCGGGGCCGGCCAAGAGACCCAGTACTTC	CASSSTSGAGQETQYF
TRBV7-2	TRBJ1-1	-	-	TGTGCCAGCAGCTTAGTCGGCGCAGGAGGGACTGAAGCTTTCTTT	CASSLVGAGGTEAFF
TRBV2	TRBJ2-1	-	-	TGTGCCAGCAGCCAGGGGTCAGGTGGGCTTACTAGTGAGCAGTTCTTC	CASSQGSGGLTSEQFF
TRBV10-3	TRBJ1-6	-	-	TGTGCCATCAGACAGGGCCCTAATTCACCCCTCCACTTT	CAIRQGPNSPLHF
TRBV5-6	TRBJ2-5	TRBD2	-	TGTGCCAGCAGCTGGACCACCGGGACTAGCGTCAAGGTGGGAGAGACCCAGTACTTC	CASSWTTGTSVKVGETQYF
TRBV19	TRBJ2-1	-	once	TGTGCCAGTAGCTCACAGGGCGTATGGAATGAGCAGTTCTTC	CASSSQGVWNEQFF
TRBV27	TRBJ1-1	TRBD1	-	TGTGCCAGTAGCCAGGGGGACACTGAAGCTTTCTTT	CASSQGDTEAFF
TRBV9	TRBJ2-3	-	-	TGTGCCAGCAGCGTCGGGGGCACAGATACGCAGTATTTT	CASSVGGTDTQYF
TRBV6-4	TRBJ1-6	-	-	TGTGCCAGCAGTGACTCCTACCCCGATAATTCACCCCTCCACTTT	CASSDSYPDNSPLHF
TRBV28	TRBJ2-1	TRBD1	-	TGTGCCAGCACCGACCCTAGGACAGGGGTATTATATGAGCAGTTCTTC	CASTDPRTGVLYEQFF
TRBV28	TRBJ1-4	-	-	TGTGCCAGCAGTTTAGGCCAGACTAATGAAAAACTGTTTTTT	CASSLGQTNEKLFF
TRBV20-1	TRBJ2-1	-	-	TGCAGTGCTAGTAGTCCGGATGAGCAGTTCTTC	CSASSPDEQFF
TRBV11-2	TRBJ1-5	-	-	TGTGCCAGCAGCTTAGGAGGAGGCAATCAGCCCCAGCATTTT	CASSLGGGNQPQHF
TRBV10-3	TRBJ2-2	TRBD2	-	TGTGCCATCAGCGAAACTAGCGGGGGGTCGGCCGGGGAGCTGTTTTTT	CAISETSGGSAGELFF
TRBV18	TRBJ2-5	-	few	TGTGCCAGCGACCAGGGCCAAGAGACCCAGTACTTC	CASDQGQETQYF
TRBV7-9	TRBJ2-1	-	-	TGTGCCAGCAGCTTAACAGGCGACAATGAGCAGTTCTTC	CASSLTGDNEQFF
TRBV6-4	TRBJ2-7	-	-	TGTGCCAGCAGTGAGACGGCAGGGGCCTCCTACGAGCAGTACTTC	CASSETAGASYEQYF
TRBV6-6	TRBJ1-6	-	-	TGTGCCAGCAGCGCGGGGAATAATTCACCCCTCCACTTT	CASSAGNNSPLHF
TRBV10-3	TRBJ2-7	TRBD1	-	TGTGCCATCAGTGACCGGGACAGAAGCTCCTACGAGCAGTACTTC	CAISDRDRSSYEQYF
TRBV6-6	TRBJ1-2	-	-	TGTGCCAGCAGTTCACCCGCGGACGGGGACTATGGCTACACCTTC	CASSSPADGDYGYTF
TRBV10-1	TRBJ1-1	-	-	TGCGCCAGCAGAAACAGGTACGCTGAAGCTTTCTTT	CASRNRYAEAFF
TRBV3-1/TRBV3-2	TRBJ2-5	-	-	TGTGCCAGCAGCCCCCGCAGGGGCCTTGTCTGGGCCCAGTACTTC	CASSPRRGLVWAQYF
TRBV7-9	TRBJ2-3	-	few	TGTGCCAGCAGCCGTTCGGGCACAGATACGCAGTATTTT	CASSRSGTDTQYF
TRBV9	TRBJ2-3	TRBD1	-	TGTGCCAGCAGCTGGACAGGAATATTCACAGATACGCAGTATTTT	CASSWTGIFTDTQYF
TRBV28	TRBJ2-5	TRBD2	-	TGTGCCAGCAGTATCCCGGGACTAGCGGCCCAAGAGACCCAGTACTTC	CASSIPGLAAQETQYF
TRBV7-9	TRBJ2-1	TRBD2	-	TGTGCCAGCAGCGGCACTAGCGGGGGGGCCAATGAGCAGTTCTTC	CASSGTSGGANEQFF
TRBV5-1	TRBJ1-2	TRBD1	-	TGCGCCAGCAGCTTGGACAGGGGGAACTATGGCTACACCTTC	CASSLDRGNYGYTF
TRBV3-1/TRBV3-2	TRBJ1-5	-	few	TGTGCCAGCGGGACATCTGGGAATCAGCCCCAGCATTTT	CASGTSGNQPQHF
TRBV2	TRBJ2-2	TRBD2	-	TGTGCCAGCAGCTCGGGACTAGCGGGCGGCACCGGGGAGCTGTTTTTT	CASSSGLAGGTGELFF
TRBV6-5	TRBJ2-4	-	-	TGTGCCAGCACTCAGGGATTTCTAGCCAAAAACATTCAGTACTTC	CASTQGFLAKNIQYF
TRBV6-5	TRBJ1-2	TRBD1	-	TGTGCCAGCAGTTTGCAGGGGGCGGACTATGGCTACACCTTC	CASSLQGADYGYTF
TRBV12-3/TRBV12-4	TRBJ1-1	-	-	TGTGCCAGCAGTTGGGCCAGGAACACTGAAGCTTTCTTT	CASSWARNTEAFF
TRBV19	TRBJ2-7	TRBD1	once	TGTGCCAGTAGGGACAGGGGAAGTCTGTTCGAGCAGTACTTC	CASRDRGSLFEQYF